The 5 T cell receptor beta chains below come from one sample, sequenced in a study of T cells in Graves' hyperthyroidism and ophthalmopathy. Amplification targeted TCR beta CDR3 regions from RNA transcripts. The TCR CDR3 was amplified in a first-round RT-PCR using the HTBI primer set. TCRdb used MiXCR to reprocess the multiplex PCR reads, holding one entry per CDR3 protein. This sample has about 610,000 distinct CDR3 sequences; roughly 50% occur once, and the top ten carry around 7.7%. The sequencing sample was made of peripheral blood or thyroid tissue (not recorded which). These receptors were collected from a woman aged 18-29 years with Graves' hyperthyroidism.

The genes are TRBV29-1 and TRBJ2-1, with TRBD2 matching over 14 bases. The CDR3 extends over 16 amino acids. V lost 7 bases, J lost 1 base, and 6 bases stayed unmatched. Germline V gene sequence: CDR1 SQVTM, CDR2 ANQGSEA. As DNA, the CDR3 is TGCAGCGGGGGGACTAGCGGGGGAGGTTCCTACAATGAGCAGTTCTTC. Translated, it gives CSGGTSGGGSYNEQFF.

The sample holds many counts of this clonotype. The chain's CDR3 is CASSFAGSFNYGYTF. The CDR3 DNA sequence: TGCGCCAGCAGCTTCGCCGGGTCTTTTAACTATGGCTACACCTTC. The chain joins TRBV5-1 to TRBJ1-2; D uncertain. Germline assignment: CDR1 SGHRS and CDR2 YFSETQ. With 2 bases removed from V and 1 base from J, the gap between germline ends came to 12 bases. CDR3 length: 15 amino acids.

Many counts were recorded for this clonotype. The chain recombines TRBV20-1 with TRBJ1-1; TRBD1 might be the D (6 bases). The CDR3 loop spans 14 amino acids. Looked up from germline, CDR1 is DFQATT and CDR2 is SNEGSKA (reference sequence). Trimming removed 5 bases at V and 4 bases at J, with 17 bases between. The CDR3: CSAGQTGVGTEAFF. As DNA, the CDR3 is TGCAGTGCTGGCCAGACAGGCGTAGGCACTGAAGCTTTCTTT.

This clonotype occurred many times. This chain links TRBV9 with TRBJ1-2; D might be TRBD1 (6 bases). Trimming left V 3 bases short and J 2 bases short, with 17 bases between. CDR1 is SGDLS and CDR2 is YYNGEE in the germline V gene. This CDR3 has 16 residues. The CDR3 loop is CASSGNPKGGNYGYTF. The CDR3, as DNA: TGTGCCAGCAGCGGTAATCCCAAGGGGGGCAACTATGGCTACACCTTC.

This chain uses TRBV7-9 with TRBJ2-7; 9 nucleotides line up with TRBD2. The J call may be mistaken, given a closer DNA end match to TRBJ2-1. The CDR3 is 16 amino acids. In germline, CDR1 is SEHNR, CDR2 FQNEAQ (reference sequence). The CDR3 spells CASSLEGLAGSNEQFF. CDR3 coding DNA: TGTGCCAGCAGCTTAGAGGGTCTAGCGGGGAGCAATGAGCAGTTCTTC.